The 19 T cell receptor beta chains below were found in one sample sequenced in a study of blood T cell repertoires in COVID-19. This table comes from immunoSEQ multiplex PCR, and its TCRdb copy is limited to in-frame clones, with some not included. The sample yields approximately 70,000 clones, approximately 88% seen once. The sequencing sample was made of peripheral blood. These receptors were collected from a man at least 80 years old with active or convalescent COVID-19.

The chain combines TRBV10-3 with TRBJ2-3; 8 bases align to TRBD2. Germline CDR1 reads ENHRY; CDR2 reads SYGVKD. This CDR3 spans 16 amino acids. The V segment lost 4 bases and the J segment 0 bases; nucleotides outside the gene matches: 6. The CDR3 spells CAISVTSGFSTDTQYF. The CDR3 DNA reads TGTGCCATCAGTGTAACTAGCGGATTTAGCACAGATACGCAGTATTTT.

V usage is TRBV5-1 and J usage is TRBJ2-7, with 10 bases identical to TRBD1. Germline CDR1 and CDR2: SGHRS and YFSETQ. This CDR3 is built from 14 residues. The J segment lost 6 bases and the V segment lost 4 bases, leaving 7 bases of the junction unmatched. CDR3 sequence: CASSRDRGSSEQYF. As DNA, the CDR3 is TGCGCCAGCAGCAGGGACAGGGGTTCTTCCGAGCAGTACTTC.

The chain joins TRBV7-9 to TRBJ2-7; D ambiguous. The CDR3 runs 13 residues. Germline CDR1 and CDR2: SEHNR and FQNEAQ (reference sequence). Trimming took 4 bases from V and 6 from J, leaving 13 bases between them. The CDR3 sequence is CASSSLQVGEQYF. In DNA form, the CDR3 reads TGTGCCAGCAGCTCGCTTCAGGTCGGCGAGCAGTACTTC.

This clone appeared once. The same CDR3 arises from other DNA sequences in this sample as well. This rearrangement joins TRBV15 to TRBJ2-2; D remains ambiguous. V was trimmed by 3 bases and J by 2 bases, leaving 4 bases between them. The CDR3 is 13 amino acids. Germline assignment: CDR1 LNHNV and CDR2 YYDKDF (reference sequence). The CDR3 nucleotides are TGTGCCACCAGCAGGAGTAACACCGGGGAGCTGTTTTTT. Its protein product is CATSRSNTGELFF.

The chain carries TRBV18 and TRBJ1-1; TRBD1 agrees at 7 bases. The V and J ends lost 4 bases and 1 base, in that order; junction bases with no gene match: 3. CDR1 is KGHSH, CDR2 LQKENI, per germline. The CDR3 contains 14 residues. In DNA form, the CDR3 reads TGTGCCAGCTCACGAGGGACAGAGAACACTGAAGCTTTCTTT. Translating gives CASSRGTENTEAFF.

The V and J genes are TRBV5-1 and TRBJ2-2; TRBD1 agrees at 7 bases. Germline lookup yields CDR1 SGHRS and CDR2 YFSETQ. Trimming removed 4 bases from V and 0 bases from J; junction bases left unmatched: 9. The CDR3 has 17 residues. As DNA, the CDR3 is TGCGCCAGCAGCGCAGACAGGGCCCCTACGAACACCGGGGAGCTGTTTTTT. This encodes CASSADRAPTNTGELFF.

The chain carries TRBV7-2 and TRBJ1-2; D unresolved. V lost 5 bases and J 2 bases, leaving 9 bases between the germline ends. The CDR3 extends over 13 amino acids. Germline loops: CDR1 SGHTA, CDR2 FQGNSA. The CDR3 region has the DNA TGTGCCAGCAGCCGAACAGTAAACTATGGCTACACCTTC. Amino acids: CASSRTVNYGYTF.

In its sample, this clone was seen a few times. The rearrangement links TRBV7-2 to TRBJ1-6; 7 bases agree with TRBD1. The CDR3 sequence is 16 residues long. With 5 bases clipped from V and 3 bases from J, the junction kept 7 bases outside the gene matches. Germline CDR1 is SGHTA and CDR2 is FQGNSA. The CDR3 spells CASSQRGTVYNSPLHF. CDR3 DNA sequence: TGTGCCAGCAGCCAACGCGGGACAGTCTATAATTCACCCCTCCACTTT. Filled out from reference TRBV7-2 and TRBJ1-6, the complete variable domain reads GAGVSQSPSNKVTEKGKDVELRCDPISGHTALYWYRQSLGQGLEFLIYFQGNSAPDKSGLPSDRFSAERTGGSVSTLTIQRTQQEDSAVYLCASSQRGTVYNSPLHFGNGTRLTVT.

The gene calls are TRBV12-3 or TRBV12-4 and TRBJ1-6; no clear D gene. The V end was cut by 3 bases, the J end by 9 bases, with 6 bases between. The CDR3 loop spans 12 amino acids. The CDR3 nucleotides read TGTGCCAGCAGTTTCGCCGGTTCACCCCTCCACTTT. Amino acids: CASSFAGSPLHF.

The chain couples TRBV28 to TRBJ2-1; 7 nucleotides agree with TRBD2. From germline, CDR1 is MDHEN and CDR2 SYDVKM. The CDR3 has 15 residues. With 1 base clipped from V and 7 bases from J, the junction kept 7 bases outside the gene matches. The CDR3 here is CASSLSAGVGNEQFF. The CDR3 nucleotides are TGTGCCAGCAGTTTATCCGCGGGAGTCGGGAATGAGCAGTTCTTC. The full variable domain, its missing parts supplied by reference TRBV28 and TRBJ2-1, is DVKVTQSSRYLVKRTGEKVFLECVQDMDHENMFWYRQDPGLGLRLIYFSYDVKMKEKGDIPEGYSVSREKKERFSLILESASTNQTSMYLCASSLSAGVGNEQFFGPGTRLTVL.

The chain couples TRBV5-6 to TRBJ1-2; the D is unclear. Germline values: CDR1 SGHDT, CDR2 YYEEEE. The V gene lost 2 bases and the J gene lost 7 bases, with 9 bases spanning the gap. This CDR3 has 12 amino acids. CDR3 bases: TGTGCCAGCAGCTTTTGGGAGGGTGGCTACACCTTC. Residues: CASSFWEGGYTF.

The V and J genes are TRBV12-5 and TRBJ2-3, with 9 bases that match TRBD2. The CDR3 sequence is 15 residues long. V shed 4 bases, J shed 3 bases, and the junction held 5 bases outside the gene matches. Per germline, CDR1 LGHNT and CDR2 FRNRAP. In DNA form, the CDR3 reads TGTGCTAGTGGTTCCGGTAGCGGGGGAACAGATACGCAGTATTTT. Protein sequence: CASGSGSGGTDTQYF.

The J gene is TRBJ1-1, the V gene TRBV27, with D perhaps matching TRBD1 (5 bases). CDR3 length: 15 residues. Trimming cost V 6 bases and J 0 bases, with 14 bases left between them. Germline V gives CDR1 MNHEY, CDR2 SMNVEV (reference sequence). The CDR3: CASRNRGSLNTEAFF. The CDR3 DNA follows: TGTGCCAGCAGGAATAGGGGCAGTCTGAACACTGAAGCTTTCTTT.

V gene TRBV30 combines with J gene TRBJ1-2; possible D gene TRBD1, 5 bases. Trimming cost V 2 bases and J 7 bases, with 14 bases left between them. CDR1 is GTSNPN and CDR2 is SVGIG in the germline V gene (reference sequence). The CDR3 runs to 13 residues. The CDR3 nucleotides are TGTGCCTGGAGTCGACAGAGCCAGGGTGGCTACACCTTC. This sequence encodes CAWSRQSQGGYTF. Filled out from reference TRBV30 and TRBJ1-2, the complete variable domain reads SQTIHQWPATLVQPVGSPLSLECTVEGTSNPNLYWYRQAAGRGLQLLFYSVGIGQISSEVPQNLSASRPQDRQFILSSKKLLLSDSGFYLCAWSRQSQGGYTFGSGTRLTVV.

The J gene is TRBJ1-1, the V gene TRBV28; 8 bases fit TRBD1. Trimming cost V 6 bases and J 2 bases; bases outside gene matches: 5. Germline V gene sequence: CDR1 MDHEN, CDR2 SYDVKM. This CDR3 spans 14 amino acids. In DNA form, the CDR3 reads TGTGCCAGCAGGAGCGGACAGGGCAACACTGAAGCTTTCTTT. Translated: CASRSGQGNTEAFF.

V usage is TRBV5-6 and J usage is TRBJ1-2; D may be TRBD1 (5 bases). This CDR3 spans 14 amino acids. CDR1 and CDR2 (germline): SGHDT, YYEEEE. The V gene lost 0 bases and the J gene lost 4 bases, with 10 bases spanning the gap. As DNA, the CDR3 is TGTGCCAGCAGCTTGGCCGGCAGGGCCTATGGCTACACCTTC. It encodes CASSLAGRAYGYTF. The full variable domain, rest sourced from reference TRBV5-6 and TRBJ1-2, is DAGVTQSPTHLIKTRGQQVTLRCSPKSGHDTVSWYQQALGQGPQFIFQYYEEEERQRGNFPDRFSGHQFPNYSSELNVNALLLGDSALYLCASSLAGRAYGYTFGSGTRLTVV.

This clone has only a few counts. The gene calls are TRBV27 and TRBJ1-5; 10 bases align to TRBD1. Trimming took 6 bases from V and 2 from J; bases not matched to a gene: 10. The CDR3 is 17 residues long. Germline lookup yields CDR1 MNHEY and CDR2 SMNVEV (reference sequence). CDR3 in amino acids: CASSLITGTGGNQPQHF. The CDR3 nucleotides are TGTGCCAGCAGCCTAATAACCGGGACAGGGGGCAATCAGCCCCAGCATTTT.

The V gene is TRBV11-2, the J gene TRBJ1-5, with D perhaps TRBD1 (6 bases). Germline CDR1 is SGHAT and CDR2 is FQNNGV. This CDR3 has 14 residues. Trimming removed 6 bases from V and 1 base from J, with 10 bases in between. The CDR3 loop reads CASSLTGSNQPQHF. The CDR3 region has the DNA TGTGCCAGCAGTTTGACAGGCAGCAATCAGCCCCAGCATTTT.

This clone came up a few times. V is TRBV5-1 and J is TRBJ2-7; the D gene is possibly TRBD1 (5 bases). Trimming cost V 0 bases and J 2 bases, with 9 bases left between them. Germline V CDR1 and CDR2: SGHRS, YFSETQ. CDR3 length: 14 residues. CDR3 loop: CASSLGTPTYEQYF. The CDR3 nucleotides read TGCGCCAGCAGCTTGGGGACACCCACCTACGAGCAGTACTTC.